This T cell receptor beta chain was identified during a study of blood T cell repertoires in COVID-19. Overall study context: Spain, Italy and the United States supplied samples that represented acute and convalescent COVID-19. PBMCs, B-cell-depleted T cells, or T cells provided the cDNA or gDNA that made up the material.

Original methodology: It was from reference gene primer amplification that nucleated cell counts were estimated. The protocol was immunoSEQ multiplex PCR, while the TCRdb copy is restricted to in-frame clones and leaves out a portion. From that table come the V and J calls and clone size; the DNA was used to work out D and trimming. The sample lists approximately 150,000 clones, 80% to 90% occurring once. There are 14 residues in the CDR3. CDR1 and CDR2 (germline): MDHEN, SYDVKM. V lost 7 bases and J 1 base, leaving 11 bases between the germline ends. The source of this sequence is a man over 45 with active or convalescent COVID-19. The chain uses TRBV28 and TRBJ1-3; a possible D gene is TRBD1 (5 bases). The source material was peripheral blood. In DNA, the CDR3 is TGTGCCAGCAACCATAGGGGATCTGGAAACACCATATATTTT. Translated, it gives CASNHRGSGNTIYF.